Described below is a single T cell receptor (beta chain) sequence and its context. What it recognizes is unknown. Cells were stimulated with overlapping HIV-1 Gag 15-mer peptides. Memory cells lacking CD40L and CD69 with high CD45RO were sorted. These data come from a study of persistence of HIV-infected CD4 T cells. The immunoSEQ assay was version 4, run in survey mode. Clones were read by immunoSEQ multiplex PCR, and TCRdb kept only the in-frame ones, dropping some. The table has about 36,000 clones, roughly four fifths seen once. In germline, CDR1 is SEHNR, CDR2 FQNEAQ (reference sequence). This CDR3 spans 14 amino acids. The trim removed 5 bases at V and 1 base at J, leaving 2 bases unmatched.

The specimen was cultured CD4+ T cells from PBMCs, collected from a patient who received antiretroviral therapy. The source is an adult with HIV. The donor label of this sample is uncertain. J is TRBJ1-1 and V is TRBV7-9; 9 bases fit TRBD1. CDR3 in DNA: TGTGCCAGCAGCCGGGGACAGGGGAACACTGAAGCTTTCTTT. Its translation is CASSRGQGNTEAFF.